Shown below are 21 T cell receptor beta chains from a single sample sequenced in a study of tumor-infiltrating lymphocytes in primary liver carcinoma. Joint extraction of RNA and DNA used about 17-32 mg of bulk tissue that was unsorted. Constant-region priming of around 490 ng total RNA yielded TCR beta cDNA. Each TCR beta library was derived from three nested multiplex PCR rounds that employed slightly modified ARM-PCR. TRBV1-TRBV30 forward primers and a C-beta reverse primer were used in the first two PCR rounds, which each ran for approximately 11 cycles. MiXCR, run by TCRdb on the multiplex PCR reads, gives a single entry per CDR3 protein. Of roughly 91,000 distinct CDR3 sequences in the sample, around 63% are singletons; the top ten hold about 9.2%. The sequencing input was liver tumor tissue from sampling region 5. Subset meaning: tumor region T5, tumor centre. The receptors were gathered from a woman in her sixties with primary liver carcinoma and hepatitis B virus infection.

In the case of this clonotype: The junction and the germline gene differ at one end; a read error may be behind it. V gene TRBV29-1 combines with J gene TRBJ2-3, with 7 positions matching TRBD2. The CDR3 has 16 residues. CDR1 and CDR2 (germline): SQVTM, ANQGSEA. CDR3 nucleotides: TGCAGCGTTGAAGGGGTAACTAGCGATCGCACAGATACACAGTATTTT. Translating gives CSVEGVTSDRTDTQYF.

In the case of this clonotype: Sequence at one end of the junction differs from germline and may be a read error. V is TRBV11-2 and J is TRBJ2-7, with 7 bases aligning to TRBD1. CDR1 and CDR2 from the germline V gene are SGHAT and FQNNGV. The CDR3 extends over 14 amino acids. The CDR3 sequence is CASSFQWVGGEQYF. Here the CDR3 DNA reads TGTGCCAGCAGCTTCCAGTGGGTAGGGGGCGAGCAATACTTC. The whole variable domain, filled in from reference TRBV11-2 and TRBJ2-7, reads EAGVAQSPRYKIIEKRQSVAFWCNPISGHATLYWYQQILGQGPKLLIQFQNNGVVDDSQLPKDRFSAERLKGVDSTLKIQPAKLEDSAVYLCASSFQWVGGEQYFGPGTRLTVT.

Of note for this clonotype: A read error may produce the germline difference seen at one junction end. J is TRBJ1-1 and V is TRBV11-2; tentatively, D is TRBD1 (6 bases). The CDR3 runs to 15 residues. CDR1 and CDR2 from the germline V gene are SGHAT and FQNNGV. CDR3 residues: CPRSLDPGAGTEAFF. In DNA form, the CDR3 reads TGTCCCAGGAGCCTAGATCCGGGGGCAGGAACTGAAGCTTTCTTT.

In the case of this clonotype: The junction and the germline gene differ at one end; a read error may be behind it. The chain links TRBV29-1 to TRBJ1-2; maybe TRBD1 (5 bases). This CDR3 is 12 amino acids long. Per germline, CDR1 SQVTM and CDR2 ANQGSEA. CDR3 in amino acids: CSVPRVPYGYIF. The DNA of the CDR3 is TGCAGCGTCCCCAGGGTCCCCTATGGTTACATCTTC.

This clonotype came up once. The junction and the germline gene differ at one end; a read error may be behind it. This chain uses TRBV4-1 with TRBJ2-5; TRBD2 is a possible D gene (5 bases). The CDR3 extends over 13 amino acids. Germline loops: CDR1 MGHRA, CDR2 YSYEKL. The CDR3, as DNA: TGCACCAGCAGCCAGTGGAGAAAGGAGGCCCAGTACTTC. Its protein is CTSSQWRKEAQYF.

Turning to this clonotype: Given a much more abundant clone one base away, this may be a read error. The CDR3 end shows no conserved phenylalanine or tryptophan, and so a read error is likely. This chain uses TRBV28 with TRBJ2-1; 7 nucleotides align to TRBD2. Germline CDR1 and CDR2: MDHEN and SYDVKM. Trimming cost V 8 bases and J 8 bases; bases outside gene matches: 12. This CDR3 spans 14 amino acids. CDR3 in amino acids: CASAFGGGLYEQFL. The CDR3 DNA is TGTGCCAGCGCCTTCGGGGGAGGGCTTTATGAGCAGTTCTTA.

The rearrangement joins TRBV6-5 to TRBJ1-2; 9 nucleotides line up with TRBD1. The CDR3 covers 13 residues. V gave up 6 bases and J gave up 7 bases; unmatched junction bases: 6. Germline assignment: CDR1 MNHEY and CDR2 SVGAGI. The CDR3, as DNA: TGTGCCAGCAGATCGGACAGGGGACTTGGCTACACCTTC. Protein sequence: CASRSDRGLGYTF.

Remarks on this clonotype: At one end the junction does not follow the germline gene, possibly because of a read error. The chain has TRBV11-2 and TRBJ2-1; unclear D gene. This CDR3 is built from 13 residues. Per germline, CDR1 SGHAT and CDR2 FQNNGV. The CDR3 DNA reads as TGTGTCAGCAGTCGCGAAAACTACAATGGGCAGTTCTTC. This sequence encodes CVSSRENYNGQFF.

The chain couples TRBV6-5 to TRBJ1-1, with 7 bases matching TRBD1. The trim removed 6 bases at V and 1 base at J, leaving 5 bases unmatched. The CDR3 runs 14 residues. Germline CDR1 is MNHEY and CDR2 is SVGAGI. The CDR3 protein is CASRMTGWNTEAFF. The CDR3 region has the DNA TGTGCCAGCAGGATGACAGGGTGGAACACTGAAGCTTTCTTT.

There are a few counts of this clonotype. A much larger clone lies a single base off, so this may be a read error. CDR3 amino acids: CASGCTDTQYF. CDR3 DNA: TGTGCCAGCGGATGCACAGATACGCAGTATTTT. The chain has TRBV11-3 and TRBJ2-3, with D unresolved. Looked up from germline, CDR1 is SGHNT and CDR2 is YENEEA. The CDR3 totals 11 residues. The V end was cut by 8 bases, the J end by 1 base, with 4 bases between.

Points on this clonotype: The CDR3 end shows no conserved phenylalanine or tryptophan, and so a read error is likely. The chain uses TRBV4-2 and TRBJ2-7; D might be TRBD1 (6 bases). The CDR3 has 16 amino acids. CDR1 and CDR2 from the germline V gene are LGHNA and YNFKEQ. CDR3 loop: CASTLQAQGDSYEQYL. The CDR3 nucleotides are TGCGCCAGCACCCTCCAGGCACAGGGCGATTCCTACGAGCAGTACCTC.

Details on this clonotype: Given a much more abundant clone one base away, this may be a read error. The gene calls are TRBV29-1 and TRBJ2-6; D possibly corresponds to TRBD1 (5 bases). The CDR3 extends over 13 amino acids. CDR1 is SQVTM and CDR2 is ANQGSEA in the germline V gene. DNA of the CDR3: TGCAGCGCCCGTAAGTCTGGGGCCAGCGTCCTGACTTTC. This encodes CSARKSGASVLTF.

This clonotype appeared a few times. A read error is likely, as this CDR3 ends without the conserved phenylalanine or tryptophan. The J gene is TRBJ2-1, the V gene TRBV11-2; 7 bases match TRBD1. CDR1 SGHAT and CDR2 FQNNGV come from the germline V gene. The CDR3 consists of 17 residues. CDR3: CVSGLRPGQRFYNEQFL. Written as DNA, the CDR3 is TGTGTCAGCGGCTTACGACCGGGACAGAGATTCTACAATGAGCAGTTCTTA.

The gene calls are TRBV5-1 and TRBJ1-1; tentative D call: TRBD1 (5 bases). Trimming shortened V by 0 bases and J by 1 base, and 10 bases separated the two germline ends. In germline, CDR1 is SGHRS, CDR2 YFSETQ. CDR3 size: 15 residues. The CDR3 nucleotides read TGCGCCAGCAGCTTGGCCCACGGGGGGAACACTGAAGCTTTCTTT. Protein product: CASSLAHGGNTEAFF.

The chain employs TRBV10-3 and TRBJ2-1; 16 bases are a match to TRBD2. The CDR3 consists of 16 residues. Germline V gene lookup returns CDR1 ENHRY and CDR2 SYGVKD. The DNA of the CDR3 is TGTGCTACGGGACTAGCGGGAGGGCTATGTCGCAATGAGCAGTTCTTC. Its protein is CATGLAGGLCRNEQFF.

This clonotype has only a few counts. The chain links TRBV29-1 to TRBJ2-5; D gene ambiguous. There are 11 residues in the CDR3. Germline V gene sequence: CDR1 SQVTM, CDR2 ANQGSEA. V was shortened by 4 bases and J by 5 bases, with 8 bases between the two germline ends. For the CDR3, the DNA is TGCAGCGTTGTTCTGCTGGAGACCCAGTACTTC. It translates to CSVVLLETQYF. Full variable domain (rest looked up from reference TRBV29-1 and TRBJ2-5): SAVISQKPSRDICQRGTSLTIQCQVDSQVTMMFWYRQQPGQSLTLIATANQGSEATYESGFVIDKFPISRPNLTFSTLTVSNMSPEDSSIYLCSVVLLETQYFGPGTRLLVL.

For this clonotype: The junction differs from germline at one of its ends, possibly a read error. The gene calls are TRBV29-1 and TRBJ2-5; no reliable D call. Germline-derived CDR1 and CDR2 are SQVTM and ANQGSEA. The CDR3 covers 14 residues. CDR3 in amino acids: CCAYSSALQETHYF. CDR3 nucleotide sequence: TGCTGCGCCTACTCTTCGGCGCTACAAGAGACCCACTACTTC.

This rearrangement joins TRBV20-1 to TRBJ2-1; 13 bases line up with TRBD2. CDR1 and CDR2 (germline): DFQATT, SNEGSKA (reference sequence). This CDR3 is built from 16 residues. V shed 6 bases, J shed 5 bases, and the junction held 10 bases outside the gene matches. CDR3 DNA: TGCAGTGCCAGCACTAGCGGGGGGGGTAACGACAATGAGCAGTTCTTC. Translating it yields CSASTSGGGNDNEQFF.

This clonotype was recorded at least ten times. The gene calls are TRBV5-1 and TRBJ1-4; a weak D match, TRBD1 (6 bases). CDR1 and CDR2 from the germline V gene are SGHRS and YFSETQ. The V end lost 4 bases, the J end lost 6 bases, and 10 bases lay between the germline ends. The CDR3 extends over 13 amino acids. The DNA for the CDR3 is TGCGCCAGCAGCATGGACAGTTATGAAAAACTGTTTTTT. This gives the protein CASSMDSYEKLFF.

This clonotype is labeled as medium-sized. The chain employs TRBV11-2 and TRBJ2-2; tentatively, D is TRBD2 (6 bases). Germline V gene lookup returns CDR1 SGHAT and CDR2 FQNNGV. Trimming pared 1 base from V and 1 base from J, leaving 13 bases between. This CDR3 region has 17 residues. In DNA form, the CDR3 reads TGTGCCAGCAGCTTAGTGGGGGGAGCGAGGAACACCGGGGAGCTGTTTTTT. Translating gives CASSLVGGARNTGELFF. The whole variable domain, filled in from reference TRBV11-2 and TRBJ2-2, reads EAGVAQSPRYKIIEKRQSVAFWCNPISGHATLYWYQQILGQGPKLLIQFQNNGVVDDSQLPKDRFSAERLKGVDSTLKIQPAKLEDSAVYLCASSLVGGARNTGELFFGEGSRLTVL.

Remarks on this clonotype: With a much larger clone just one base away, this may be a read error. This chain connects TRBV5-1 to TRBJ2-7; 10 bases fit TRBD1. Germline assignment: CDR1 SGHRS and CDR2 YFSETQ. The CDR3 runs to 14 residues. CDR3 coding DNA: TGCGCCAGCAGCAAAGGACAGGGGGATAACGAGCGGTACTTC. This sequence encodes CASSKGQGDNERYF.